This TCR beta chain was observed in a study of naive and memory T cell subsets listed by TCRdb under 2017. About the full investigation: An open-source, UMI-based TCR alpha and beta sequencing pipeline was applied to sorted naive and memory peripheral blood T cell subsets. Complete agreement was observed between the functional CMV T cell responses and the IgG serology results. RNA was DNase-treated and reverse transcribed with TCR constant-region primers, mostly using SuperScript III.

This clonotype registers as medium-sized (0.01 to 0.1%) within its sample. Its antigen is unknown. Per-base qualities were not stored, and no clone one base away is much larger. Reading from cysteine to phenylalanine, the CDR3 counts 13 amino acids. The entry retains the CDR3 DNA only, 39 bases that are in frame from base 1. V loses 2 bases, J loses 6 bases, and the germline ends lie 8 bases apart. The CDR1 and CDR2 encoded by the germline V gene are SGHTA and FQGNSA. From the second PCR step onward, the TCR alpha chain libraries and the TCR beta chain libraries were amplified separately. To determine each donor's CMV status, fresh PBMCs were stimulated overnight with CMV viral lysate, and IFNgamma production from CD4+ T cells was then assessed. CD4 T cells were positively selected using Miltenyi beads, after which CD8 T cells were positively selected from the CD4-negative fraction. Cells stained for CD3, CD4, CD8, CD45RA, CD27 and a live/dead dye were sorted on a BD Aria II into four subsets by CD45RA and CD27. Effector memory cells were sorted as CD45RA-CD27-, and EMRA cells as CD45RA+CD27-. Three healthy volunteers provided blood, and the blood of each volunteer was split into CD4 and CD8 T cells and then into four differentiation subsets. Roughly 0.13 L of peripheral blood was collected from each donor, and PBMC were isolated by Ficoll-Paque PLUS density-gradient centrifugation. Sorted cells were lysed in RLT buffer, and RNA was extracted with a Qiagen RNeasy kit and stored at -80°C.

The study at large found these results: A power law was followed by TCR abundance, with an exponent that differed between naive and memory subsets but was consistent across the three individuals. RNA-based TCR counts may be affected by expression changes linked to T cell activation and differentiation. In both CD4 and CD8 cells, a rise in Gini index and a fall in Shannon and inverse Simpson diversity were observed from naive through CM, EM and EMRA. Following error correction, more than 90% of naive TCR sequences occurred only once, which made naive abundance distributions much steeper than those of memory subsets. No ground truth was available to validate the repertoire findings for the naive and memory subsets. Each clonotype was defined as a single alpha or beta chain sequence rather than as a paired alpha/beta receptor.

The library came from UMI-ligation and nested PCR. The beta constant-region primer consisted of an equimolar mixture of two oligonucleotides that together covered TRBC1 and TRBC2. The ligated cDNA went through four rounds of PCR with nested alpha and beta constant-region primers together with the SP2 primer. T4 RNA ligase 1 ligated a single-stranded oligonucleotide carrying the SP2 primer and a 12-nucleotide UMI to the cDNA 3' end. Incubation of the ligation reaction lasted about 20-25 hours at 16 degrees C. PCR2 was typically run as a SYBR Green qPCR and stopped at a predetermined threshold to prevent over-amplification. Agencourt AMPure XP magnetic beads were used for all purifications after the first. Library quantification was done by Qubit, followed by a TapeStation check on which the main peak was expected at around 650 bp. Pooled libraries were sequenced on an Illumina MiSeq with v2 2x251 paired-end kits, typically giving roughly 0.85-2.2 million reads per sample. Each sample library was pooled at 4 to 5 nM, and about 4.5-7.5% PhiX was included to improve cluster recognition. The authors' pipeline ran thus. FASTQ reads processed by Demultiplexor were assigned V and J genes by Decombinator through tag matching that tolerated a single base-pair mismatch. UMIs were used by Collapsinator to correct both sequencing errors and frequency errors arising from PCR heterogeneity. CDR3Translator translated TCRs and extracted CDR3s from the conserved cysteine to the FGXG phenylalanine, flagging non-productive sequences. Repertoires were subsampled to equal numbers of UMI-defined TCRs before Gini, Shannon entropy and inverse Simpson indices were calculated. Power-law fits to clonotype abundance distributions were performed by maximum likelihood within the linear range. When run on a single naive CD8 sample, MIGEC and the pipeline yielded similar UMI counts, similar unique TCR numbers and similar clonal distributions. Repertoires were searched for approximately 7,000 CMV-associated CDR3 sequences compiled from VDJdb and a published dataset. The raw public data were reprocessed by TCRdb itself: fastp quality trimming at Q25, MiXCR clonotype calling, in-frame beta chains only. When rows share a CDR3 protein, they turn into one entry using the most common DNA and genes. TCRdb's processing, not the study's, gives the V and J calls here. The sample table contains 30,000 to 40,000 distinct CDR3 sequences; only one count was recorded for roughly 20% of them. The ten largest clones take up around 3.5% of the sample.

The receptor comes from a human donor in good health. The receptor chain draws on TRBV7-2 and TRBJ1-5, with no confident D gene call. Sequencing was performed on effector memory CD4+ T cells from blood. The sample's cell subset or site label, in plain terms: effector memory, CD45RA- CD27-. The nucleotide sequence reads as follows: TGTGCCAGCAGCTTAAGAGTGGGTCAGCCCCAGCATTTT. Translated, this is CASSLRVGQPQHF. Full variable domain (CDR3 extended with the reference TRBV7-2 and TRBJ1-5 proteins): GAGVSQSPSNKVTEKGKDVELRCDPISGHTALYWYRQSLGQGLEFLIYFQGNSAPDKSGLPSDRFSAERTGGSVSTLTIQRTQQEDSAVYLCASSLRVGQPQHFGDGTRLSIL.